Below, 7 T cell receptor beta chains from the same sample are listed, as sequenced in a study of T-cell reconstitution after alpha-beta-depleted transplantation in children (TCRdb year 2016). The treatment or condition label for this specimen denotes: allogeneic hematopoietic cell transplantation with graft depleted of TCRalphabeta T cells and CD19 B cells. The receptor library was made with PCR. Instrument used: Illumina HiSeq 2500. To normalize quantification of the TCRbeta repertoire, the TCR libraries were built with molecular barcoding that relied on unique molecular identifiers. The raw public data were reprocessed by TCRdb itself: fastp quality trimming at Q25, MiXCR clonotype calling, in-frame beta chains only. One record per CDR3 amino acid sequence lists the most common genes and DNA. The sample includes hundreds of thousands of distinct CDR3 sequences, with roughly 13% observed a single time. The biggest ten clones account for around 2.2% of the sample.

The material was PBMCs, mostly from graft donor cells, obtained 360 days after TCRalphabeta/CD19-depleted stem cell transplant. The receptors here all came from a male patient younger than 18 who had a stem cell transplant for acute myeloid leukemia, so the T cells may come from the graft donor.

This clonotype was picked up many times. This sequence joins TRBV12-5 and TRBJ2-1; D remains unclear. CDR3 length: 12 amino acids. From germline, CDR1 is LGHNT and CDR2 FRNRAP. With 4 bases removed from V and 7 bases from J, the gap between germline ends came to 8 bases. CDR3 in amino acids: CASGWVGNEQFF. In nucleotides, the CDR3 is TGTGCTAGTGGTTGGGTGGGGAATGAGCAGTTCTTC.

DNA of the CDR3: TGCGCCAGCAGCCAGTCGCCGCGACTAGCGGGATGGGGGAATGAGCAGTTCTTC. This sequence encodes CASSQSPRLAGWGNEQFF. The chain links TRBV4-3 to TRBJ2-1, with 11 bases aligning to TRBD2. The junction had 14 bases not matched to a gene; V was cut back by 3 bases and J by 7 bases. The CDR3 is 18 amino acids. CDR1 and CDR2 from the germline V gene are LGHNA and YSLEER.

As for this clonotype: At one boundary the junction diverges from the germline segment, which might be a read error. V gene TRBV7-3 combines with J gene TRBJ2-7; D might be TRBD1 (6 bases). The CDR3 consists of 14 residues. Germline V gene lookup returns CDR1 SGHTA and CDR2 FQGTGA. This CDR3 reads CARKGKGGDYEQHF. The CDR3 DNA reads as TGTGCCCGCAAGGGAAAAGGGGGTGACTACGAGCAGCACTTC.

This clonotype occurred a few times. Written as DNA, the CDR3 is TGCAGCGTTGAGTGGGTGACAGATACGCAGTATTTT. Translating gives CSVEWVTDTQYF. The genes are TRBV29-1 and TRBJ2-3; D ambiguous. The CDR3 covers 12 residues. The germline V gene encodes CDR1 SQVTM and CDR2 ANQGSEA. V was clipped by 3 bases and J by 3 bases, with 7 bases between them.

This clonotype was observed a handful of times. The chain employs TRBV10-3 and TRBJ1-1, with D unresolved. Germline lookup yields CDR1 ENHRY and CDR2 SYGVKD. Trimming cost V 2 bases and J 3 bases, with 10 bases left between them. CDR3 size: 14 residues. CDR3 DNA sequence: TGTGCCATCAGTGAGCGAGAGGTTCACACTGAAGCTTTCTTT. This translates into CAISEREVHTEAFF.

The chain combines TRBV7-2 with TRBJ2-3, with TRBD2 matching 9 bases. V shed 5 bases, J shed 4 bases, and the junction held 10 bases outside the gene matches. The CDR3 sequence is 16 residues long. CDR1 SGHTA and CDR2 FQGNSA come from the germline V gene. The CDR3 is CASSTLAGAVADTQYF. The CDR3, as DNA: TGTGCCAGCAGCACCTTAGCGGGAGCGGTCGCAGATACGCAGTATTTT.

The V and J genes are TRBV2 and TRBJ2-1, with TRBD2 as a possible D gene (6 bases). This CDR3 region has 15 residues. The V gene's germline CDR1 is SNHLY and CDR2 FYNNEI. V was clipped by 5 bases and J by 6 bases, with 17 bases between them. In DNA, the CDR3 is TGTGCCAGCAGTTCTCTAGCGTCTTTGGGCAATGAGCAGTTCTTC. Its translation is CASSSLASLGNEQFF.